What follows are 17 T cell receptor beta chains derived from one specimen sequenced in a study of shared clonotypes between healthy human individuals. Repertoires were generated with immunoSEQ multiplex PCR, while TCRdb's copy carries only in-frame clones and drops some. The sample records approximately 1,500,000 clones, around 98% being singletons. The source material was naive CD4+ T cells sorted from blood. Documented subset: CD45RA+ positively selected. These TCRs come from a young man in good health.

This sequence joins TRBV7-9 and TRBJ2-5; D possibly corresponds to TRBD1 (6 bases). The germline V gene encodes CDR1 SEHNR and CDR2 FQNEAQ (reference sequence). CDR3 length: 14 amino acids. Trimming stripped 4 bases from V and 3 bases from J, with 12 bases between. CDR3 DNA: TGTGCCAGCAGCTCCAAGGCAGGGGAAGAGACCCAGTACTTC. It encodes CASSSKAGEETQYF. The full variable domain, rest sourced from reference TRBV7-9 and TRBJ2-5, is DTGVSQNPRHKITKRGQNVTFRCDPISEHNRLYWYRQTLGQGPEFLTYFQNEAQLEKSRLLSDRFSAERPKGSFSTLEIQRTEQGDSAMYLCASSSKAGEETQYFGPGTRLLVL.

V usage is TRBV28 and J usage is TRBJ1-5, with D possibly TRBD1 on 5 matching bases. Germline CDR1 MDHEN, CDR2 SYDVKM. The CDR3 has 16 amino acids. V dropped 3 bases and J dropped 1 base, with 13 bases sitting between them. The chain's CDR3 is CASSFGGFLSNQPQHF. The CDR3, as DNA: TGTGCCAGCAGTTTTGGGGGATTCTTAAGCAATCAGCCCCAGCATTTT.

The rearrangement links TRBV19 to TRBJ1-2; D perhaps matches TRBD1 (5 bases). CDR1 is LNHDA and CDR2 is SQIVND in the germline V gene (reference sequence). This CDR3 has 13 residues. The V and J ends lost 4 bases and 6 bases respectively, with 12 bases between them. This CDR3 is CASSRDRVHGYTF. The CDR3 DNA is TGTGCCAGTAGTAGGGACCGAGTCCATGGCTACACCTTC.

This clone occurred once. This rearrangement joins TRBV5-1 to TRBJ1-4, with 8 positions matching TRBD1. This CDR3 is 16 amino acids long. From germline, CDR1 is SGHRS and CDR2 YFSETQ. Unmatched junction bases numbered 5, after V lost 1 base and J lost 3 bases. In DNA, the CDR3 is TGCGCCAGCAGCTTGTACAGGGGGGGTGCTAATGAAAAACTGTTTTTT. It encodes CASSLYRGGANEKLFF.

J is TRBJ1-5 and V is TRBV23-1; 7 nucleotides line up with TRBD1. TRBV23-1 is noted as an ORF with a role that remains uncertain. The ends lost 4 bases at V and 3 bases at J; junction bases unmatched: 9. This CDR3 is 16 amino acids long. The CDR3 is CASSLTRGTVNQPQHF. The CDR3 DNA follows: TGCGCCAGCAGTCTCACCAGGGGGACAGTCAATCAGCCCCAGCATTTT.

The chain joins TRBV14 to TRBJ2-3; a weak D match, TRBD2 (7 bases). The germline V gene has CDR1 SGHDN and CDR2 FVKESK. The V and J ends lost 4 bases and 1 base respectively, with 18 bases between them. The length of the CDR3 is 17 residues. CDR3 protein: CASSRLLGGRGTDTQYF. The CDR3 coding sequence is TGTGCCAGCAGCCGCCTCCTGGGGGGGCGCGGCACAGATACGCAGTATTTT.

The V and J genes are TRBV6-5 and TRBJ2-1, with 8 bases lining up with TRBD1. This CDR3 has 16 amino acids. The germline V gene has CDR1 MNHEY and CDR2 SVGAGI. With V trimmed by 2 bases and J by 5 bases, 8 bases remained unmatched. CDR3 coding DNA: TGTGCCAGCAGTTACATCCGAGGACAGGGCCACAATGAGCAGTTCTTC. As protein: CASSYIRGQGHNEQFF.

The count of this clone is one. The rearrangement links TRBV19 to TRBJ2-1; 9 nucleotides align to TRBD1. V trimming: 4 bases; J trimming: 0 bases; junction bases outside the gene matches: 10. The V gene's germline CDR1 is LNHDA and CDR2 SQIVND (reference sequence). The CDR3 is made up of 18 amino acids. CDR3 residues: CASSRGQGSLSSYNEQFF. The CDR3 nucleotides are TGTGCCAGTAGTAGAGGACAGGGGAGTCTTAGCTCCTACAATGAGCAGTTCTTC.

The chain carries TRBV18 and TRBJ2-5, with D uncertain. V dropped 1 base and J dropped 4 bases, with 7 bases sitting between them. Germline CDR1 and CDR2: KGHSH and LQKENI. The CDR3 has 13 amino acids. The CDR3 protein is CASSPRLAETQYF. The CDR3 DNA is TGTGCCAGCTCACCACGTCTGGCAGAGACCCAGTACTTC.

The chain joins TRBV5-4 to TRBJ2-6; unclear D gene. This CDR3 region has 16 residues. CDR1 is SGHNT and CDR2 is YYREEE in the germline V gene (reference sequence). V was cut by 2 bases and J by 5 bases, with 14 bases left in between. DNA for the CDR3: TGTGCCAGCAGCTTCCCCGGCCCCGCTCGGGCCAACGTCCTGACTTTC. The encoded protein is CASSFPGPARANVLTF.

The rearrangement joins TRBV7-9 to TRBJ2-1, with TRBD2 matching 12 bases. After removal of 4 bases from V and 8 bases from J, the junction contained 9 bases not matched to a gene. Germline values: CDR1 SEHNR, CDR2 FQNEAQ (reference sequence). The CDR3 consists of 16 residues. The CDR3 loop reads CASSYRTSGVADEQFF. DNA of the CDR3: TGTGCCAGCAGCTACCGGACTAGCGGGGTAGCCGATGAGCAGTTCTTC.

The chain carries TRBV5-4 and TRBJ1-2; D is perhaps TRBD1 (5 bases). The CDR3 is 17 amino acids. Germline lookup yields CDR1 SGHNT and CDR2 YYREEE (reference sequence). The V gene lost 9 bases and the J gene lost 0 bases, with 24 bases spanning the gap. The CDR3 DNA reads TGTGCCACCATGTCCCATACAGGCCAGAGTGCTAACTATGGCTACACCTTC. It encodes CATMSHTGQSANYGYTF.

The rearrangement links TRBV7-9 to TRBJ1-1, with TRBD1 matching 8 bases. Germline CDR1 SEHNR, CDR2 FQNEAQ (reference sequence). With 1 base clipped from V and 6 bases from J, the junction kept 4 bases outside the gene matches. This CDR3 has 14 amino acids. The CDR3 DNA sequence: TGTGCCAGCAGCTTAGAACAGGGGGAGTCTGAAGCTTTCTTT. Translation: CASSLEQGESEAFF.

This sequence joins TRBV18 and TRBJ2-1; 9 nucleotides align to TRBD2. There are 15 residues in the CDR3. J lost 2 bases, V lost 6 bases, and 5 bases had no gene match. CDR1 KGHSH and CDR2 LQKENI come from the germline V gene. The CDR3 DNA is TGTGCCAGCTCTAAGCGGGAGGTAACCTACAATGAGCAGTTCTTC. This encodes CASSKREVTYNEQFF.

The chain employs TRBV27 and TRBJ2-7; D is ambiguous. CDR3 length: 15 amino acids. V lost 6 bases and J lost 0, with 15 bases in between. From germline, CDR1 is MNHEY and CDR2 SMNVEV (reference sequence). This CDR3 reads CASSSEEGFSYEQYF. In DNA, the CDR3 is TGTGCCAGCAGCAGTGAGGAAGGGTTCTCCTACGAGCAGTACTTC.

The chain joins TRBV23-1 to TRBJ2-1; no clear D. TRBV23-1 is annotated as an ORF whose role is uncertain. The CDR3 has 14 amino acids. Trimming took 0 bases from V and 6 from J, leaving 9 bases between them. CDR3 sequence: CASSQSLGFNEQFF. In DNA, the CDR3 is TGCGCCAGCAGTCAATCGCTGGGGTTCAATGAGCAGTTCTTC.

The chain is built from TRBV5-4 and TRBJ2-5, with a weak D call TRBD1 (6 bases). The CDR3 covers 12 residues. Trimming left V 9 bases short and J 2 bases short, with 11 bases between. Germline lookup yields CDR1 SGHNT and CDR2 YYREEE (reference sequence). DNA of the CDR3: TGTGCCACAGGACAGACACAAGAGACCCAGTACTTC. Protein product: CATGQTQETQYF.